These 18 T cell receptor beta chains were sequenced from one sample in a study of OX40 agonist ivuxolimab in advanced cancers. The library was built by means of the immunoSEQ multiplex PCR assay. The source is immuneACCESS, and TCRdb retained only in-frame sequences with V and J called. Part of the clones is not carried over; for the studies checked, unresolved V genes explain less than half of this, and the remainder is unexplained. A total of some 80,000 clones appear in this sample, roughly 87% of them only once. About 0.66% of the sample goes to the ten largest clones. Source: CD4+ or CD8+ T cells sorted from blood, taken in a trial of the OX40 agonist ivuxolimab. All receptors come from an adult with an advanced solid tumor such as melanoma, head and neck, liver or kidney cancer.

This clone was seen once. This rearrangement joins TRBV5-1 to TRBJ1-4; the D gene is possibly TRBD1 (6 bases). The germline V gene encodes CDR1 SGHRS and CDR2 YFSETQ. Trimming removed 4 bases at V and 5 bases at J, with 12 bases between. The CDR3 loop spans 14 amino acids. For the CDR3, the DNA is TGCGCCAGCAGCCAGGCTCAGGGGAATGAAAAACTGTTTTTT. Translation: CASSQAQGNEKLFF.

A word on this clone: The same CDR3 can be traced to other DNA sequences in this sample. The V and J genes are TRBV5-1 and TRBJ1-1; D remains unclear. CDR3 length: 15 amino acids. Trimming pared 4 bases from V and 1 base from J, leaving 14 bases between. Germline assignment: CDR1 SGHRS and CDR2 YFSETQ. In DNA form, the CDR3 reads TGCGCCAGCAGCCCTCGCGAGGGAGGGAACACTGAAGCTTTCTTT. As protein: CASSPREGGNTEAFF. Full variable domain (missing parts from reference TRBV5-1 and TRBJ1-1): KAGVTQTPRYLIKTRGQQVTLSCSPISGHRSVSWYQQTPGQGLQFLFEYFSETQRNKGNFPGRFSGRQFSNSRSEMNVSTLELGDSALYLCASSPREGGNTEAFFGQGTRLTVV.

The chain uses TRBV4-3 and TRBJ1-2; D unresolved. The ends were cut back, 1 base at V and 0 bases at J, with 12 bases in the middle. The CDR3 runs to 16 residues. The germline CDR1 and CDR2 sequences are LGHNA and YSLEER. For the CDR3, the DNA is TGCGCCAGCAGCCAAGTGGGCGGGAACGCTAACTATGGCTACACCTTC. Translating gives CASSQVGGNANYGYTF.

The chain carries TRBV2 and TRBJ2-5; D may be TRBD2 (6 bases). This CDR3 has 15 residues. The germline CDR1 and CDR2 sequences are SNHLY and FYNNEI. Trimming took 5 bases from V and 0 from J, leaving 13 bases between them. CDR3 protein: CASSLRRGYQETQYF. For the CDR3, the DNA is TGTGCCAGCAGTCTCCGGAGGGGTTACCAAGAGACCCAGTACTTC.

This rearrangement joins TRBV6-1 to TRBJ2-7, with 7 bases identical to TRBD2. CDR1 is MNHNS, CDR2 SASEGT, per germline. V shed 10 bases and J 1 base; nucleotides not matched to a gene: 10. The CDR3 has 14 residues. DNA of the CDR3: TGTGCCACCCCGACGGGAGGCTCTTCCTACGAGCAGTACTTC. This encodes CATPTGGSSYEQYF.

V is TRBV4-2 and J is TRBJ2-7; D ambiguous. With 4 bases removed from V and 3 bases from J, the gap between germline ends came to 13 bases. This CDR3 is built from 14 residues. Germline V gives CDR1 LGHNA, CDR2 YNFKEQ. Here the CDR3 DNA reads TGTGCCAGCAGCCCCCGGGCCAGGAGCTACGAGCAGTACTTC. Protein product: CASSPRARSYEQYF.

There are a few counts of this clone. In DNA, the CDR3 is TGTGCCAGCAGCTTAGGACAGTCGAACACCGGGGAGCTGTTTTTT. It codes for CASSLGQSNTGELFF. The J gene is TRBJ2-2, the V gene TRBV5-6, with a tentative D call TRBD1 (6 bases). The germline V and J ends were trimmed by 2 bases and 0 bases, with 8 bases remaining between them. The CDR3 has 15 amino acids. Germline lookup yields CDR1 SGHDT and CDR2 YYEEEE.

The rearrangement joins TRBV7-9 to TRBJ2-5; D gene ambiguous. Germline assignment: CDR1 SEHNR and CDR2 FQNEAQ (reference sequence). V was shortened by 7 bases and J by 4 bases, with 7 bases between the two germline ends. The CDR3 has 11 amino acids. The CDR3 nucleotides read TGTGCCAGCATATGGGGAGAGACCCAGTACTTC. Translating it yields CASIWGETQYF.

The rearrangement uses TRBV6-1 and TRBJ2-3, with D hard to call. The CDR3 has 11 residues. Germline V gives CDR1 MNHNS, CDR2 SASEGT. The ends were cut back, 0 bases at V and 5 bases at J, with 0 bases in the middle. The CDR3 reads CASSEADTQYF. The CDR3 DNA is TGTGCCAGCAGTGAAGCAGATACGCAGTATTTT.

The chain joins TRBV7-3 to TRBJ2-1; perhaps D is TRBD1 or TRBD2 (5 bases each). Germline V CDR1 and CDR2: SGHTA, FQGTGA. This CDR3 contains 15 residues. The ends were cut back, 0 bases at V and 7 bases at J, with 13 bases in the middle. In nucleotides, the CDR3 is TGTGCCAGCAGCTTAACTGGGACCTTCGGGAATGAGCAGTTCTTC. This encodes CASSLTGTFGNEQFF.

This clone was counted between two and nine times. V and J are TRBV9 and TRBJ2-7; maybe TRBD2 (6 bases). The germline gives CDR1 SGDLS, CDR2 YYNGEE. The CDR3 length is 15 residues. V was cut by 1 base and J by 4 bases, with 15 bases left in between. The CDR3: CASSVSEGIQYEQYF. In nucleotides, the CDR3 is TGTGCCAGCAGCGTATCGGAGGGGATCCAGTACGAGCAGTACTTC.

This chain uses TRBV9 with TRBJ2-3, with unresolved D. The length of the CDR3 is 14 residues. Germline CDR1 and CDR2: SGDLS and YYNGEE. With 6 bases removed from V and 0 bases from J, the gap between germline ends came to 11 bases. The CDR3 DNA follows: TGTGCCAGCACCCCTTCAGTTAGCACAGATACGCAGTATTTT. Its translation is CASTPSVSTDTQYF.

The gene calls are TRBV5-1 and TRBJ2-5, with a weak D call TRBD2 (5 bases). This CDR3 is built from 15 residues. V was shortened by 0 bases and J by 1 base, with 10 bases between the two germline ends. Germline V gene data show CDR1 as SGHRS and CDR2 as YFSETQ. The CDR3 bases are TGCGCCAGCAGCTTGGCCGCGGGTACCCAAGAGACCCAGTACTTC. Amino acids: CASSLAAGTQETQYF.

This chain links TRBV5-8 with TRBJ2-5, with D tentatively TRBD1 or TRBD2 (5 bases each). The V gene's germline CDR1 is SGHTS and CDR2 YDEGEE. The CDR3 covers 15 residues. Trimming stripped 3 bases from V and 7 bases from J, with 19 bases between. CDR3 sequence reads: CASSWGSLTPATQYF. The CDR3 region has the DNA TGTGCCAGCAGCTGGGGGTCCCTTACCCCGGCGACCCAGTACTTC.

This clone is deemed medium-sized. V usage is TRBV10-3 and J usage is TRBJ2-4; D is tentatively TRBD1 or TRBD2 (5 bases each). V lost 0 bases and J lost 6, with 9 bases in between. This CDR3 has 14 residues. Per the germline V gene, CDR1 is ENHRY and CDR2 is SYGVKD. The CDR3 nucleotides read TGTGCCATCAGTGAGTCGGGGGTCGCAAACATTCAGTACTTC. Translation: CAISESGVANIQYF.

The chain couples TRBV11-1 to TRBJ1-1; weak D call: TRBD1 (5 bases). Per the germline V gene, CDR1 is SGHAT and CDR2 is FQDESV (reference sequence). V was clipped by 0 bases and J by 0 bases, with 14 bases between them. This CDR3 has 17 amino acids. CDR3 protein: CASSLAPGWGMNTEAFF. CDR3 in DNA: TGTGCCAGCAGCTTAGCACCAGGGTGGGGGATGAACACTGAAGCTTTCTTT.

A note on this clone: The junction differs from germline at one of its ends, possibly a read error. This chain connects TRBV6-1 to TRBJ2-7; 10 bases agree with TRBD2. The CDR3 sequence is 15 residues long. CDR1 is MNHNS and CDR2 is SASEGT in the germline V gene. CDR3 coding DNA: TGTGCCATCAGTGAAGGGAGCGGGGGGGCCTACGAGCAGTACTTC. It is translated as CAISEGSGGAYEQYF.

V usage is TRBV2 and J usage is TRBJ1-5, with D unclear. Trimming took off 7 bases at V and 4 bases at J, with 11 bases between the two ends. Germline V gene data show CDR1 as SNHLY and CDR2 as FYNNEI. This CDR3 spans 13 amino acids. Here the CDR3 DNA reads TGTGCCAGCACTTGGGCAGGAAATCAGCCCCAGCATTTT. Protein sequence: CASTWAGNQPQHF.